This T cell receptor (beta chain) comes out of a study of regulatory T cells in long-lasting Graves disease. Study at large: New Graves' disease cases had less than 3 months of antithyroid drugs.

Specified time point: newly diagnosed GD, antithyroid drugs for less than 3 months. PBMCs provided the RNA from which the TCR library was made. The authors built TCR beta libraries using iRepertoire HTBI primers and Arm-PCR of CDR3 regions. TCRdb analysed the multiplex PCR reads with MiXCR anew, one entry per CDR3 protein. The sample holds hundreds of thousands of distinct CDR3 sequences, roughly 16% seen once. The data were also submitted as part of a second study, on T cells in Graves' hyperthyroidism and ophthalmopathy. As reported in that work: Patients having uncontrolled infection, another autoimmune disease, pregnancy or lactation were not included. Through a model of 13 V-J features, ophthalmopathy was separated from stable hyperthyroidism.

The TCR comes from a woman in her twenties or thirties with Graves disease. Sequenced material: peripheral blood mononuclear cells (PBMCs), taken at new diagnosis, from a patient treated with antithyroid drugs.

The CDR3 nucleotides read TGTGCCAGCAGTCCCCACGAATCTAGCAATCAGCCCCAGCATTTT. Translated, it gives CASSPHESSNQPQHF. The V call is TRBV6-1, the J call TRBJ1-5; D ambiguous. The ends were cut back, 5 bases at V and 0 bases at J, with 11 bases in the middle. The length of the CDR3 is 15 residues. Germline V CDR1 and CDR2: MNHNS, SASEGT.